These 19 T cell receptor beta chains share one sample of origin, sequenced in a study of cytomegalovirus exposure and HLA in healthy donors. Vbeta (60) and Jbeta (13) primers were used in the PCR. The repertoire was sequenced with immunoSEQ multiplex PCR; TCRdb's copy has only in-frame clones and lacks some. Among 100,000 to 150,000 clones listed, about two thirds were seen once. Material for sequencing was PBMCs. The receptors shown here come from a woman aged 40-49 years in good health and CMV-seropositive.

This clone was seen a handful of times. The chain couples TRBV4-1 to TRBJ2-7, with 15 bases fitting TRBD2. V dropped 5 bases and J dropped 5; count of bases not matched to a gene: 7. CDR3 size: 16 residues. CDR1 and CDR2 (germline): MGHRA, YSYEKL. CDR3 sequence: CASSLGTSGGRDEQYF. CDR3 DNA: TGCGCCAGCAGCTTAGGGACTAGCGGGGGGAGGGACGAGCAGTACTTC.

This clone has just one count. The rearrangement uses TRBV15 and TRBJ1-1; possible D gene TRBD1, 5 bases. Looked up from germline, CDR1 is LNHNV and CDR2 is YYDKDF (reference sequence). V lost 0 bases and J 11 bases, leaving 22 bases between the germline ends. This CDR3 has 16 amino acids. The CDR3 reads CATSRDILGLVSGAFF. Here the CDR3 DNA reads TGTGCCACCAGCAGAGATATCCTAGGCCTCGTATCAGGGGCTTTCTTT.

The chain links TRBV6-1 to TRBJ1-1; D may be TRBD1 (6 bases). The V and J ends lost 10 bases and 2 bases respectively, with 8 bases between them. This CDR3 region has 11 residues. Germline loops: CDR1 MNHNS, CDR2 SASEGT. The CDR3 DNA reads as TGTGCCACACAGGGTAACACTGAAGCTTTCTTT. It codes for CATQGNTEAFF.

This clone was counted once. J is TRBJ2-3 and V is TRBV18; TRBD2 might be the D (6 bases). The CDR3 loop spans 14 amino acids. V lost 3 bases to trimming and J lost 6 bases, with 13 bases between them. Germline V gene sequence: CDR1 KGHSH, CDR2 LQKENI. The CDR3 bases are TGTGCCAGCTCACCTTGGAGGGCTCGGGATACGCAGTATTTT. Translation: CASSPWRARDTQYF.

This chain joins TRBV13 and TRBJ2-7, with TRBD2 matching over 8 bases. The CDR3 is made up of 14 amino acids. CDR1 and CDR2 from the germline V gene are PRHDT and FYEKMQ (reference sequence). V shed 5 bases and J 3 bases; nucleotides not matched to a gene: 6. The CDR3 bases are TGTGCCAGCAGCGTAAGCGGGGGCTACTACGAGCAGTACTTC. Translation gives CASSVSGGYYEQYF.

This chain connects TRBV6-5 to TRBJ1-2; D gene ambiguous. Germline CDR1 MNHEY, CDR2 SVGAGI. The CDR3 is 13 residues long. Trimming shortened V by 4 bases and J by 4 bases, and 10 bases separated the two germline ends. The CDR3 loop is CASSLRAGYGYTF. In nucleotides, the CDR3 is TGTGCCAGCAGTTTGAGGGCAGGCTATGGCTACACCTTC.

This clone was detected only once. This chain joins TRBV5-6 and TRBJ1-2; unclear D gene. The V gene's germline CDR1 is SGHDT and CDR2 YYEEEE. The CDR3 runs to 15 residues. The V gene lost 4 bases and the J gene lost 3 bases, with 16 bases spanning the gap. CDR3 region: CASSPGFSGYYGYTF. DNA of the CDR3: TGTGCCAGCAGCCCAGGATTTAGCGGTTACTATGGCTACACCTTC.

The chain recombines TRBV5-1 with TRBJ1-4; 8 bases line up with TRBD1. From germline, CDR1 is SGHRS and CDR2 YFSETQ. This CDR3 spans 16 amino acids. The V segment lost 4 bases and the J segment 7 bases; nucleotides outside the gene matches: 12. The CDR3 spells CASSIRQQGGSEKLFF. CDR3 nucleotide sequence: TGCGCCAGCAGCATCAGACAACAGGGGGGAAGTGAAAAACTGTTTTTT.

The V and J genes are TRBV6-1 and TRBJ2-7, with D unclear. CDR3 length: 14 amino acids. With 2 bases removed from V and 1 base from J, the gap between germline ends came to 9 bases. The V gene's germline CDR1 is MNHNS and CDR2 SASEGT. The CDR3 region is CASSESADSYEQYF. In DNA form, the CDR3 reads TGTGCCAGCAGTGAATCTGCAGATTCCTACGAGCAGTACTTC.

This chain connects TRBV19 to TRBJ2-1; the match to TRBD2 covers 13 bases. Germline lookup yields CDR1 LNHDA and CDR2 SQIVND (reference sequence). J was trimmed by 6 bases and V by 4 bases; bases with no gene match: 15. The CDR3 extends over 19 amino acids. The DNA for the CDR3 is TGTGCCAGTAGTAGCTTGACTAGCGGGGGGCCCTACATCCTCAATGAGCAGTTCTTC. It encodes CASSSLTSGGPYILNEQFF.

The chain is built from TRBV15 and TRBJ1-2, with a possible D match to TRBD1 (5 bases). V lost 0 bases, J lost 7 bases, and 15 bases lay in between. The CDR3 is made up of 15 amino acids. CDR1 and CDR2 (germline): LNHNV, YYDKDF (reference sequence). CDR3 region: CATSRDYVGVFGYTF. CDR3 coding DNA: TGTGCCACCAGCAGAGATTATGTAGGGGTATTTGGCTACACCTTC.

This chain joins TRBV19 and TRBJ1-2, with D perhaps matching TRBD1 (5 bases). V dropped 7 bases and J dropped 3 bases, with 15 bases sitting between them. Germline V gives CDR1 LNHDA, CDR2 SQIVND (reference sequence). The CDR3 is 14 residues long. CDR3 sequence reads: CASNRWAEDYGYTF. The CDR3 DNA reads as TGTGCCAGTAACAGGTGGGCGGAAGACTATGGCTACACCTTC.

In this sample, this clone turned up a few times. The chain joins TRBV2 to TRBJ2-5; TRBD1 aligns across 7 bases. V dropped 4 bases and J dropped 2; count of bases not matched to a gene: 7. The CDR3 length is 15 residues. CDR1 is SNHLY, CDR2 FYNNEI, per germline. The CDR3 DNA sequence: TGTGCCAGCAGTGCCCGGACAGGTTTTCAAGAGACCCAGTACTTC. As protein: CASSARTGFQETQYF.

This chain connects TRBV4-3 to TRBJ2-3; D perhaps matches TRBD1 (5 bases). The germline CDR1 and CDR2 sequences are LGHNA and YSLEER. Trimming took 4 bases from V and 0 from J, leaving 8 bases between them. CDR3 size: 14 residues. DNA of the CDR3: TGCGCCAGCAGCCCAGGGTACAGCACAGATACGCAGTATTTT. Translating it yields CASSPGYSTDTQYF.

This clone came up once. The chain has TRBV29-1 and TRBJ2-3, with 8 bases matching TRBD2. Germline loops: CDR1 SQVTM, CDR2 ANQGSEA. Trimming removed 6 bases from V and 5 bases from J; junction bases left unmatched: 7. This CDR3 spans 13 amino acids. CDR3 sequence: CSVGGLALDTQYF. The CDR3 DNA reads TGCAGCGTGGGTGGACTAGCATTAGATACGCAGTATTTT.

In this sample, this clone turned up once. The chain is built from TRBV9 and TRBJ1-5; possible D gene TRBD1, 6 bases. Germline V gene data show CDR1 as SGDLS and CDR2 as YYNGEE. V was pared by 0 bases and J by 3 bases, with 13 bases between. The CDR3 runs 16 residues. The CDR3 DNA reads TGTGCCAGCAGCGTAGGTCCCCACAGGGACAATCAGCCCCAGCATTTT. As protein: CASSVGPHRDNQPQHF.

As for this clone: Relative to the germline gene, one junction end is altered; a read error may explain this. This specimen includes other DNA sequences encoding the same CDR3. The chain combines TRBV6-1 with TRBJ1-5; possibly TRBD1 for D (6 bases). There are 14 residues in the CDR3. Germline CDR1 MNHNS, CDR2 SASEGT. The CDR3 region is CASRDSSGGQPQHF. The CDR3 bases are TGTGCCAGCAGGGACAGTTCTGGCGGTCAGCCCCAACATTTT.

This clone was seen once. The rearrangement uses TRBV2 and TRBJ1-2; TRBD1 matches at 10 bases. J was trimmed by 8 bases and V by 4 bases; bases with no gene match: 4. CDR3 length equals 13 residues. Germline values: CDR1 SNHLY, CDR2 FYNNEI. The CDR3: CASSGTGGGGYTF. The CDR3 DNA follows: TGTGCCAGCAGTGGGACAGGGGGAGGAGGCTACACCTTC.

The V and J genes are TRBV10-3 and TRBJ2-1; the D gene is possibly TRBD2 (6 bases). The CDR3 extends over 11 amino acids. The germline V gene has CDR1 ENHRY and CDR2 SYGVKD. Trimming stripped 6 bases from V and 13 bases from J, with 13 bases between. CDR3 DNA sequence: TGTGCCATCAGGGGAGGCGGCGATCAGTTCTTC. Translated: CAIRGGGDQFF.